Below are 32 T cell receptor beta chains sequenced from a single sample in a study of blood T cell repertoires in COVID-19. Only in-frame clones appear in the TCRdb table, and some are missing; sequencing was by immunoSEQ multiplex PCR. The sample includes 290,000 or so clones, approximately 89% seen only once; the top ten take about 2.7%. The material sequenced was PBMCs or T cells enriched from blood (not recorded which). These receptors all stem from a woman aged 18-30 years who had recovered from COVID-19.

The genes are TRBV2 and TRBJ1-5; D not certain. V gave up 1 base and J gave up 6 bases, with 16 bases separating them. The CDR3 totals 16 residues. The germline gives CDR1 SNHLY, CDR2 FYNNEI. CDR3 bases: TGTGCCAGCAGTGAAGGGTGGTGGAGGGAAGGTCAGCCCCAGCATTTT. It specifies CASSEGWWREGQPQHF.

CDR3 sequence (DNA): TGCGCCAGCAGCTTGGGGGTCCAGGGGGTGAACACTGAAGCTTTCTTT. Its protein product is CASSLGVQGVNTEAFF. The rearrangement joins TRBV5-1 to TRBJ1-1; 7 bases align to TRBD1. Germline V gene data show CDR1 as SGHRS and CDR2 as YFSETQ. V trimming: 0 bases; J trimming: 0 bases; junction bases outside the gene matches: 5. This CDR3 has 16 amino acids.

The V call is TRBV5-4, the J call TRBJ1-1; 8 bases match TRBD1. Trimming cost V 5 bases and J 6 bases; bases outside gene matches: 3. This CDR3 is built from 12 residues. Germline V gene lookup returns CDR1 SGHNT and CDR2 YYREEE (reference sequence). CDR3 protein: CASRQDRAEAFF. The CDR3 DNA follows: TGTGCCAGCAGACAGGACAGGGCTGAAGCTTTCTTT.

CDR3 nucleotide sequence: TGTGCCAGCAGTTTAATCCGGGACTACACCTCCTACAATGAGCAGTTCTTC. Amino acid sequence: CASSLIRDYTSYNEQFF. The V call is TRBV27, the J call TRBJ2-1, with 7 bases that match TRBD2. This CDR3 contains 17 residues. V shed 2 bases, J shed 0 bases, and the junction held 7 bases outside the gene matches. The germline V gene has CDR1 MNHEY and CDR2 SMNVEV (reference sequence).

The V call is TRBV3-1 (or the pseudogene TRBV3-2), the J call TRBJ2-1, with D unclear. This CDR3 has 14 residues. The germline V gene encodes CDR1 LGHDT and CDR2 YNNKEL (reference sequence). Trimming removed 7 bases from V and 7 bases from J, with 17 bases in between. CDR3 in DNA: TGTGCCAGCAACCCCGGAGATCTCGTAAATGAGCAGTTCTTC. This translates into CASNPGDLVNEQFF.

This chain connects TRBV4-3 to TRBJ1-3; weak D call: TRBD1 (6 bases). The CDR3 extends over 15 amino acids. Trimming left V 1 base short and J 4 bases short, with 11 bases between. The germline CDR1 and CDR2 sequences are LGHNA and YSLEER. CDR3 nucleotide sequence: TGCGCCAGCAGCCAAGGCCCAGGGGTCGGAAACACCATATATTTT. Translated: CASSQGPGVGNTIYF.

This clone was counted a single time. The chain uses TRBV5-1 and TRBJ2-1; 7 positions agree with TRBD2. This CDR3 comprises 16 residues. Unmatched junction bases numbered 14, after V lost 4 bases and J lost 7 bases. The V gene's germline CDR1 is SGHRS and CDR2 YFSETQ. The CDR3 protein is CASSLVLSGVGNEQFF. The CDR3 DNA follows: TGCGCCAGCAGCCTGGTATTGAGCGGGGTGGGTAATGAGCAGTTCTTC.

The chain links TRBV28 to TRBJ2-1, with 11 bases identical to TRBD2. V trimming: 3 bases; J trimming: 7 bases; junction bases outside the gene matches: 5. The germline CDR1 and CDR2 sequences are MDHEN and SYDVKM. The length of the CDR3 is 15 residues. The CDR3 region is CASSLVRLAGNEQFF. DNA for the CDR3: TGTGCCAGCAGTTTGGTGCGACTAGCGGGAAATGAGCAGTTCTTC.

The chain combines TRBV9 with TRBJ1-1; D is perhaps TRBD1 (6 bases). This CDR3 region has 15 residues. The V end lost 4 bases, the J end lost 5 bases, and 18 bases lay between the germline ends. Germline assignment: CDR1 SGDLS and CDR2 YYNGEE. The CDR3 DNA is TGTGCCAGCAGCCATTCCATCCAGACAGGAACTGAAGCTTTCTTT. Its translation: CASSHSIQTGTEAFF.

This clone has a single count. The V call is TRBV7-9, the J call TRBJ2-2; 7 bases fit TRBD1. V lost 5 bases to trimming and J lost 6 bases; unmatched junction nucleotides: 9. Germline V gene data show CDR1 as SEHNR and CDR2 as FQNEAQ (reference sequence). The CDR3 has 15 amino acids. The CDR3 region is CASSEQGMVPGELFF. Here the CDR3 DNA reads TGTGCCAGCAGCGAACAGGGGATGGTCCCCGGGGAGCTGTTTTTT.

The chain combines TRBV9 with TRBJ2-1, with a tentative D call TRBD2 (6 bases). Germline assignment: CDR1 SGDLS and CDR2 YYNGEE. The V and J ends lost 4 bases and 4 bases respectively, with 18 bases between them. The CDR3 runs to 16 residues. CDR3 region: CASSPTGVAVYNEQFF. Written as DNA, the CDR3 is TGTGCCAGCAGCCCAACGGGGGTAGCGGTATACAATGAGCAGTTCTTC.

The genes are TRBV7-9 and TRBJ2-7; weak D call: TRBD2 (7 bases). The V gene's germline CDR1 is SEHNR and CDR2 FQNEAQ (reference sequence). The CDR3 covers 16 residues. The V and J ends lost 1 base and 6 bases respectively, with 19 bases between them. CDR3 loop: CASSLGTEWGGPEQYF. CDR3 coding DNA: TGTGCCAGCAGCTTAGGCACTGAGTGGGGGGGCCCCGAGCAGTACTTC.

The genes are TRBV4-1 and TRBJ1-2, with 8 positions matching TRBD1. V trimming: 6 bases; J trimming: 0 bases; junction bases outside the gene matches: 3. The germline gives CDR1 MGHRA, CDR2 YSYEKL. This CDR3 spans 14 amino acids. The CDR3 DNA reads TGCGCCAGCAGTCGGACAGGGTCTAACTATGGCTACACCTTC. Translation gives CASSRTGSNYGYTF.

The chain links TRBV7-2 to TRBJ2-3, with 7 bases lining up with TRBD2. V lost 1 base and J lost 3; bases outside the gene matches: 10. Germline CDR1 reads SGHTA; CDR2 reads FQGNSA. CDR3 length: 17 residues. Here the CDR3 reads CASSLVGLADGTDTQYF. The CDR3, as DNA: TGTGCCAGCAGCTTAGTTGGGCTAGCGGACGGAACAGATACGCAGTATTTT.

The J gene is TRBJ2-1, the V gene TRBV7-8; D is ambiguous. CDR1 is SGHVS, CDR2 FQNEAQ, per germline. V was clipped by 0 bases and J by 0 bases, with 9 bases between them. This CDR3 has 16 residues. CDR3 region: CASSLAAVSSYNEQFF. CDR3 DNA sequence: TGTGCCAGCAGCTTAGCGGCGGTAAGCTCCTACAATGAGCAGTTCTTC.

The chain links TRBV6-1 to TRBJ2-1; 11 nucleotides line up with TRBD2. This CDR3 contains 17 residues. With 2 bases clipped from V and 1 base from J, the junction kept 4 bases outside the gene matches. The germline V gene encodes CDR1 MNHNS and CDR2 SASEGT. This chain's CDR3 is CASSELTSGISYNEQFF. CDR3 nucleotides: TGTGCCAGCAGTGAACTGACTAGCGGGATATCCTACAATGAGCAGTTCTTC.

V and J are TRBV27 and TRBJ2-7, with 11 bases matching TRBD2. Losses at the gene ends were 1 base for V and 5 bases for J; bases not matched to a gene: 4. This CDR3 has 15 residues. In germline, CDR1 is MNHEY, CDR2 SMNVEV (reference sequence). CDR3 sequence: CASSLLAGGPHEQYF. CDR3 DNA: TGTGCCAGCAGTTTATTAGCGGGGGGGCCCCACGAGCAGTACTTC.

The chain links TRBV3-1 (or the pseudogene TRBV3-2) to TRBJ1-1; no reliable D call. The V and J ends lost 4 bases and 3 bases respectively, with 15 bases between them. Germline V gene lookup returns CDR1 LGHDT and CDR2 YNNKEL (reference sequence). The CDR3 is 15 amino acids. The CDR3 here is CASSLHPGVDTEAFF. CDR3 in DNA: TGTGCCAGCAGCCTCCACCCCGGAGTCGACACTGAAGCTTTCTTT.

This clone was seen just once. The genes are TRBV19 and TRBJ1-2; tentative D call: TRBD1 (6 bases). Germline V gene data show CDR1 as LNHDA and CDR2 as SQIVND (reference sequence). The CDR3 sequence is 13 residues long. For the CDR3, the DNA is TGTGTCTTTGCCAGTTGGACAGTTAATGGCTACACCTTC. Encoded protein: CVFASWTVNGYTF.

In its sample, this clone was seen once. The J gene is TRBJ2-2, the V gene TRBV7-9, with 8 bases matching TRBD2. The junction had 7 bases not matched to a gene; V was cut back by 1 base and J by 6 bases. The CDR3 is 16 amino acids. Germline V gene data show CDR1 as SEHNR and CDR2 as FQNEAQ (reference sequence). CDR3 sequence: CASSLVIAGSPGELFF. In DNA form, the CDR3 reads TGTGCCAGCAGCTTAGTAATAGCGGGATCCCCCGGGGAGCTGTTTTTT.

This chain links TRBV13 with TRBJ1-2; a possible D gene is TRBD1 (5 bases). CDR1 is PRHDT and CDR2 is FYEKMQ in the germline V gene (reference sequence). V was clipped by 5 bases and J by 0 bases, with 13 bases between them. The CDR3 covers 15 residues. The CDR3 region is CASSLRTYTNYGYTF. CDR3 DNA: TGTGCCAGCAGCCTACGGACATATACTAACTATGGCTACACCTTC.

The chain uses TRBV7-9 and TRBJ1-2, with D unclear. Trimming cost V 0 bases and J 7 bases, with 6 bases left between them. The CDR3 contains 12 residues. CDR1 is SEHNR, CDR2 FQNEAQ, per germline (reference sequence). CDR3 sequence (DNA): TGTGCCAGCAGCTTAGCAGAGCTTGGCTACACCTTC. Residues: CASSLAELGYTF.

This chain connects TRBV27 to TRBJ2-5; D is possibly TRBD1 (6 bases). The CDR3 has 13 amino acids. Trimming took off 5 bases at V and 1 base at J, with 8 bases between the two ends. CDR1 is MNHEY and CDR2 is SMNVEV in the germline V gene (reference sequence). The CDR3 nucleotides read TGTGCCAGCAGTACCAGGGGCCAAGAGACCCAGTACTTC. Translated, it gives CASSTRGQETQYF.

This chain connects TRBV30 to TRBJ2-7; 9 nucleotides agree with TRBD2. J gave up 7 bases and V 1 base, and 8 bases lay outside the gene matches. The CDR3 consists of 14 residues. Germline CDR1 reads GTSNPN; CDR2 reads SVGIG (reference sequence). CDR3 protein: CAWSGVAGVGEQYF. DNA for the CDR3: TGTGCCTGGAGTGGCGTAGCGGGAGTTGGAGAGCAGTACTTC.

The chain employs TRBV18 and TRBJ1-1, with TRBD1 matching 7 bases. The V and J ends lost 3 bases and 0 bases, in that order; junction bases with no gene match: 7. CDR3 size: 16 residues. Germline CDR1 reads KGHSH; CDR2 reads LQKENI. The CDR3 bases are TGTGCCAGCTCACCTTCTGGGACAGCCATGAACACTGAAGCTTTCTTT. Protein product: CASSPSGTAMNTEAFF.

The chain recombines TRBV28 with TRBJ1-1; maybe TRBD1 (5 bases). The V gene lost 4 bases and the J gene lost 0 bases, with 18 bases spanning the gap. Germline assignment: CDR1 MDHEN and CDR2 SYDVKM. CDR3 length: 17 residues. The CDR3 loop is CASSSGRGGTVNTEAFF. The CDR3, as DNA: TGTGCCAGCAGTTCGGGTCGGGGGGGGACGGTGAACACTGAAGCTTTCTTT.

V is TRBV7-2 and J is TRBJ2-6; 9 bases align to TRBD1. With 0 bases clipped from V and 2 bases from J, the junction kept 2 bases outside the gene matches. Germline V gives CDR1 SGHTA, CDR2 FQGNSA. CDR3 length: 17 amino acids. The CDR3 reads CASSLARDRAGANVLTF. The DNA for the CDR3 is TGTGCCAGCAGCTTAGCCCGGGACAGGGCTGGGGCCAACGTCCTGACTTTC.

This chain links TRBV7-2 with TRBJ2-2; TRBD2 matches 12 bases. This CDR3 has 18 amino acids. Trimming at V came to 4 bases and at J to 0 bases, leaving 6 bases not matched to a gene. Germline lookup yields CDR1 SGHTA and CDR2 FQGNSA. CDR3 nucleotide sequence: TGTGCCAGCAGCTCCCACGGACTAGCGGGGACGAACACCGGGGAGCTGTTTTTT. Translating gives CASSSHGLAGTNTGELFF.

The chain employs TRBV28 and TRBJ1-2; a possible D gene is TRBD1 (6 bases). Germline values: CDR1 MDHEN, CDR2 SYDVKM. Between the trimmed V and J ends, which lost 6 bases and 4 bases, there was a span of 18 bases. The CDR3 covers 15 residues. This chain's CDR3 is CASSGILGAIYGYTF. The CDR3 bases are TGTGCCAGCAGCGGGATTCTGGGGGCAATCTATGGCTACACCTTC.

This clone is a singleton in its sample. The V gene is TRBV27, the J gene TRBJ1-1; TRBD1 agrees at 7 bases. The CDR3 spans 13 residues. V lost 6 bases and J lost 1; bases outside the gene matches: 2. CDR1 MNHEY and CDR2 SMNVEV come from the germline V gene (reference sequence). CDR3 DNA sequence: TGTGCCAGCAGACGGACAGGGAACACTGAAGCTTTCTTT. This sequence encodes CASRRTGNTEAFF.

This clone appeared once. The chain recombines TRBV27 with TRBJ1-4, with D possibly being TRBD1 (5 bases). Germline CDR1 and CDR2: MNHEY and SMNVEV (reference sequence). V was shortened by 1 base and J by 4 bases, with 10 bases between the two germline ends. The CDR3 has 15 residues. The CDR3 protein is CASSLLGASNEKLFF. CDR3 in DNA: TGTGCCAGCAGTTTATTAGGGGCGAGTAATGAAAAACTGTTTTTT. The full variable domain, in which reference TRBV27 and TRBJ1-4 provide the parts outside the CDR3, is EAQVTQNPRYLITVTGKKLTVTCSQNMNHEYMSWYRQDPGLGLRQIYYSMNVEVTDKGDVPEGYKVSRKEKRNFPLILESPSPNQTSLYFCASSLLGASNEKLFFGSGTQLSVL.

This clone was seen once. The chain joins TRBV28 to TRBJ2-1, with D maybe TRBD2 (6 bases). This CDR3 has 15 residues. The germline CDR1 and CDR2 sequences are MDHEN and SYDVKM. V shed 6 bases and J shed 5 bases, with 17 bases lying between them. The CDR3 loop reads CASSPGGAEDNEQFF. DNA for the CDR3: TGTGCCAGCAGCCCCGGAGGGGCGGAGGACAATGAGCAGTTCTTC.